What follows is one TCR beta chain and its context. The CDR3 length is 15 residues. V lost 6 bases, J lost 6 bases, and 15 bases lay in between. For CDR3 and TCR beta VDJ profiling, genomic DNA was the template used. Using its own MiXCR run on the reads, TCRdb lists one record per CDR3 protein. Among under 200,000 distinct CDR3 sequences listed, approximately 48% were seen once. Individuals selected for sequencing had exhibited CD8+CD57+ cell expansion on flow cytometry. The data were obtained in a study of CD8+CD57+ T cells in acquired aplastic anemia. The sequence derives from a human donor with aplastic anemia. Sample: sorted CD4+, CD8+, or CD8+CD57+ T cells (not recorded which) from PBMCs. The chain joins TRBV12-3 or TRBV12-4 to TRBJ1-6; the D gene is possibly TRBD1 (5 bases). The CDR3 DNA reads as TGTGCCAGCAGGGGGGACGGACTAAGTAATTCACCCCTCCACTTT. This gives the protein CASRGDGLSNSPLHF.